Following are 32 T cell receptor beta chains from one sample sequenced in a study of shared T cell receptors in the human thymus. The protocol was immunoSEQ multiplex PCR, while the TCRdb copy is restricted to in-frame clones and leaves out a portion. The sample holds approximately 730,000 clones, 80% to 90% seen once. The sample was also reused in another study, on human thymus T cells.

Sequencing was carried out using thymocytes. These receptors were taken from a girl under two years old with a congenital heart defect.

The V gene is TRBV16, the J gene TRBJ2-7; TRBD2 matches at 7 bases. Germline trimming cut 3 bases from V and 4 bases from J; bases unmatched to any gene: 15. Germline values: CDR1 KGHSY, CDR2 FQNENV. This CDR3 is built from 17 residues. CDR3 in DNA: TGTGCCAGCAGCCATTGGGACCGTACGTTGGGGGGGTACGAGCAGTACTTC. Translation gives CASSHWDRTLGGYEQYF.

The chain joins TRBV14 to TRBJ2-1; TRBD2 matches 7 bases. The junction had 7 bases not matched to a gene; V was cut back by 0 bases and J by 5 bases. Per germline, CDR1 SGHDN and CDR2 FVKESK. This CDR3 is built from 16 residues. The CDR3 protein is CASSQDQRGDNNEQFF. CDR3 bases: TGTGCCAGCAGCCAAGATCAGCGGGGAGATAACAATGAGCAGTTCTTC.

The chain recombines TRBV5-1 with TRBJ1-2; 8 positions agree with TRBD1. Germline assignment: CDR1 SGHRS and CDR2 YFSETQ. Unmatched junction bases numbered 10, after V lost 4 bases and J lost 8 bases. The CDR3 is 14 residues long. Written as DNA, the CDR3 is TGCGCCAGCAGCAGCCCAGGGACAGGCCAGGGCTACACCTTC. It is translated as CASSSPGTGQGYTF.

The J gene is TRBJ2-3, the V gene TRBV4-2, with 11 nucleotides matching TRBD1. Germline V CDR1 and CDR2: LGHNA, YNFKEQ. This CDR3 has 17 residues. The junction had 9 bases not matched to a gene; V was cut back by 1 base and J by 6 bases. DNA of the CDR3: TGTGCCAGCAGCCAAGCTGGACAGGGGGCAGGTGGGGATACGCAGTATTTT. Translating it yields CASSQAGQGAGGDTQYF.

The chain employs TRBV27 and TRBJ1-5; 7 bases are a match to TRBD1. The CDR3 covers 13 residues. After removal of 0 bases from V and 13 bases from J, the junction contained 6 bases not matched to a gene. Germline V lookup: CDR1 MNHEY, CDR2 SMNVEV (reference sequence). The chain's CDR3 is CASSLSRDRKQHF. CDR3 coding DNA: TGTGCCAGCAGTTTATCCAGGGACAGAAAACAGCATTTT.

The count of this clone is one. V gene TRBV5-4 combines with J gene TRBJ2-2, with D perhaps TRBD1 (6 bases). With 2 bases removed from V and 7 bases from J, the gap between germline ends came to 18 bases. CDR3 length: 16 residues. CDR1 SGHNT and CDR2 YYREEE come from the germline V gene (reference sequence). In DNA, the CDR3 is TGTGCCAGCAGCTTAGACGGGACAAGGGCGGGCGGGGAGCTGTTTTTT. This translates into CASSLDGTRAGGELFF. The full variable domain, in which reference TRBV5-4 and TRBJ2-2 provide the parts outside the CDR3, is ETGVTQSPTHLIKTRGQQVTLRCSSQSGHNTVSWYQQALGQGPQFIFQYYREEENGRGNFPPRFSGLQFPNYSSELNVNALELDDSALYLCASSLDGTRAGGELFFGEGSRLTVL.

This chain links TRBV13 with TRBJ1-2; a weak D match, TRBD1 (6 bases). Germline V gene lookup returns CDR1 PRHDT and CDR2 FYEKMQ (reference sequence). The CDR3 is made up of 14 amino acids. V lost 6 bases, J lost 4 bases, and 15 bases lay in between. The CDR3 DNA is TGTGCCAGCAGTCCCACTGGGACACTCTATGGCTACACCTTC. Translating it yields CASSPTGTLYGYTF. Full variable domain (remainder filled in from reference TRBV13 and TRBJ1-2): AAGVIQSPRHLIKEKRETATLKCYPIPRHDTVYWYQQGPGQDPQFLISFYEKMQSDKGSIPDRFSAQQFSDYHSELNMSSLELGDSALYFCASSPTGTLYGYTFGSGTRLTVV.

The J gene is TRBJ1-5, the V gene TRBV19; a weak D match, TRBD1 (6 bases). Germline V gives CDR1 LNHDA, CDR2 SQIVND (reference sequence). This CDR3 is built from 15 residues. V was clipped by 3 bases and J by 7 bases, with 16 bases between them. In DNA, the CDR3 is TGTGCCAGTAGTATCGCCCGTGAGAGGGGGCAGCCCCAGCATTTT. Translating gives CASSIARERGQPQHF.

The rearrangement uses TRBV18 and TRBJ1-4; D is unresolved. Trimming shortened V by 0 bases and J by 3 bases, and 14 bases separated the two germline ends. The CDR3 loop spans 17 amino acids. Germline values: CDR1 KGHSH, CDR2 LQKENI. The CDR3 protein is CASSPPRVRTANEKLFF. Written as DNA, the CDR3 is TGTGCCAGCTCACCACCGCGGGTGCGTACGGCTAATGAAAAACTGTTTTTT. Full variable domain (remainder filled in from reference TRBV18 and TRBJ1-4): NAGVMQNPRHLVRRRGQEARLRCSPMKGHSHVYWYRQLPEEGLKFMVYLQKENIIDESGMPKERFSAEFPKEGPSILRIQQVVRGDSAAYFCASSPPRVRTANEKLFFGSGTQLSVL.

CDR3 protein: CASSWGGGQPQHF. The CDR3 DNA sequence: TGTGCCAGCAGTTGGGGCGGCGGTCAGCCCCAGCATTTT. The chain uses TRBV27 and TRBJ1-5; maybe TRBD1 (5 bases). V dropped 4 bases and J dropped 6 bases, with 10 bases sitting between them. CDR1 MNHEY and CDR2 SMNVEV come from the germline V gene (reference sequence). The CDR3 is 13 residues long.

The chain uses TRBV19 and TRBJ1-5; D remains unclear. The V gene lost 3 bases and the J gene lost 0 bases, with 12 bases spanning the gap. From germline, CDR1 is LNHDA and CDR2 SQIVND (reference sequence). The CDR3 totals 16 residues. CDR3 region: CASSINGQASNQPQHF. CDR3 bases: TGTGCCAGTAGTATCAACGGCCAGGCTAGCAATCAGCCCCAGCATTTT.

The V and J genes are TRBV4-1 and TRBJ1-5; 12 bases match TRBD1. V lost 2 bases and J lost 2; bases outside the gene matches: 10. This CDR3 is built from 19 residues. Germline V gene sequence: CDR1 MGHRA, CDR2 YSYEKL. CDR3 nucleotides: TGCGCCAGCAGCCAAATAGCCGGGACAGGGGGCGGAGGCAATCAGCCCCAGCATTTT. Translated, it gives CASSQIAGTGGGGNQPQHF.

V is TRBV28 and J is TRBJ1-1; TRBD1 might be the D (5 bases). There are 12 residues in the CDR3. V was cut by 3 bases and J by 6 bases, with 8 bases left in between. From germline, CDR1 is MDHEN and CDR2 SYDVKM. The CDR3 sequence: CASSFRTPEAFF. In nucleotides, the CDR3 is TGTGCCAGCAGTTTCAGGACACCTGAAGCTTTCTTT.

The chain has TRBV6-8 and TRBJ1-1, with D perhaps matching TRBD1 (6 bases). This CDR3 is 17 amino acids long. Germline V CDR1 and CDR2: MNHGY, SAAAGT. V shed 0 bases and J shed 11 bases, with 25 bases lying between them. This chain's CDR3 is CASSYSNTRGPLRRAFF. The DNA of the CDR3 is TGTGCCAGCAGTTACTCGAATACCAGGGGACCACTCCGACGGGCTTTCTTT.

The count of this clone is one. The rearrangement uses TRBV6-4 and TRBJ1-4, with 10 nucleotides matching TRBD1. After removal of 6 bases from V and 5 bases from J, the junction contained 6 bases not matched to a gene. This CDR3 has 15 amino acids. Germline lookup yields CDR1 MRHNA and CDR2 SNTAGT. As DNA, the CDR3 is TGTGCCAGCAGAGGTACGGACAGGGGGAATGAAAAACTGTTTTTT. Amino acids: CASRGTDRGNEKLFF.

V is TRBV4-3 and J is TRBJ2-3, with 7 bases lining up with TRBD2. With 0 bases clipped from V and 2 bases from J, the junction kept 23 bases outside the gene matches. Germline values: CDR1 LGHNA, CDR2 YSLEER. There are 22 residues in the CDR3. The CDR3 region is CASSQDRREGKTCRATTDTQYF. Written as DNA, the CDR3 is TGCGCCAGCAGCCAAGATCGCAGGGAGGGTAAAACGTGCAGGGCCACCACAGATACGCAGTATTTT.

The rearrangement joins TRBV10-3 to TRBJ1-3, with 9 bases matching TRBD1. Germline CDR1 and CDR2: ENHRY and SYGVKD. The CDR3 runs to 15 residues. The junction had 13 bases not matched to a gene; V was cut back by 8 bases and J by 8 bases. CDR3 DNA: TGTGCCATCGCAAGGGACAGGGTTACGATGGACACCATATATTTT. Protein sequence: CAIARDRVTMDTIYF.

V and J are TRBV18 and TRBJ1-1; the D is unclear. Germline V CDR1 and CDR2: KGHSH, LQKENI. Trimming took off 3 bases at V and 0 bases at J, with 11 bases between the two ends. This CDR3 comprises 15 residues. The CDR3 region has the DNA TGTGCCAGCTCACCGGAGATTTGGGTGAACACTGAAGCTTTCTTT. Translation gives CASSPEIWVNTEAFF.

The chain uses TRBV18 and TRBJ2-1; no definite D call. The V end was cut by 2 bases, the J end by 8 bases, with 7 bases between. Germline V lookup: CDR1 KGHSH, CDR2 LQKENI. This CDR3 is built from 12 residues. Here the CDR3 DNA reads TGTGCCAGCTCACCAGAGGTGGATGAGCAGTTCTTC. Translated, it gives CASSPEVDEQFF. The full variable domain, its missing parts supplied by reference TRBV18 and TRBJ2-1, is NAGVMQNPRHLVRRRGQEARLRCSPMKGHSHVYWYRQLPEEGLKFMVYLQKENIIDESGMPKERFSAEFPKEGPSILRIQQVVRGDSAAYFCASSPEVDEQFFGPGTRLTVL.

V and J are TRBV14 and TRBJ1-2; 8 positions match TRBD1. Germline trimming cut 2 bases from V and 4 bases from J; bases unmatched to any gene: 6. This CDR3 contains 15 residues. From germline, CDR1 is SGHDN and CDR2 FVKESK. CDR3 in amino acids: CASSQWTGQSYGYTF. As DNA, the CDR3 is TGTGCCAGCAGCCAATGGACAGGGCAGAGCTATGGCTACACCTTC.

For the CDR3, the DNA is TGTGCCAGTAGTCCTACAGGGGGCCTCGGGGATAATTCACCCCTCCACTTT. It is translated as CASSPTGGLGDNSPLHF. The V call is TRBV19, the J call TRBJ1-6, with 9 bases lining up with TRBD1. The J segment lost 5 bases and the V segment lost 5 bases, leaving 10 bases of the junction unmatched. Germline assignment: CDR1 LNHDA and CDR2 SQIVND (reference sequence). The CDR3 is 17 residues long.

This clone was detected a few times. The chain combines TRBV14 with TRBJ2-5; TRBD2 agrees at 8 bases. Trimming removed 5 bases from V and 2 bases from J; junction bases left unmatched: 7. CDR1 and CDR2 from the germline V gene are SGHDN and FVKESK. CDR3 size: 15 residues. CDR3 DNA sequence: TGTGCCAGCAGCTCCGGGGGGGCGGAGCAAGAGACCCAGTACTTC. It encodes CASSSGGAEQETQYF.

The chain couples TRBV28 to TRBJ1-2; D call uncertain. This CDR3 has 15 residues. V lost 3 bases and J 0 bases, leaving 11 bases between the germline ends. Germline-derived CDR1 and CDR2 are MDHEN and SYDVKM. The CDR3 loop is CASSFVGRANYGYTF. The CDR3 coding sequence is TGTGCCAGCAGTTTTGTGGGGAGGGCTAACTATGGCTACACCTTC.

The chain recombines TRBV27 with TRBJ2-3; the match to TRBD2 covers 7 bases. The CDR3 covers 12 residues. Germline CDR1 is MNHEY and CDR2 is SMNVEV (reference sequence). The junction had 1 base not matched to a gene; V was cut back by 2 bases and J by 8 bases. The CDR3, as DNA: TGTGCCAGCAGTTTACCGGGGGGTACGCAGTATTTT. It codes for CASSLPGGTQYF.

J is TRBJ2-5 and V is TRBV5-1; D ambiguous. The CDR3 consists of 14 residues. CDR1 is SGHRS, CDR2 YFSETQ, per germline. The V end was cut by 4 bases, the J end by 1 base, with 11 bases between. The CDR3 sequence: CASSPRISQETQYF. CDR3 in DNA: TGCGCCAGCAGCCCTAGGATAAGCCAAGAGACCCAGTACTTC.

This CDR3 reads CATEGYRGLGAEAFF. The CDR3 region has the DNA TGTGCCACCGAAGGGTACAGGGGGCTTGGGGCTGAAGCTTTCTTT. The chain has TRBV2 and TRBJ1-1; 9 bases match TRBD1. J lost 6 bases, V lost 10 bases, and 15 bases had no gene match. This CDR3 spans 15 amino acids. The germline CDR1 and CDR2 sequences are SNHLY and FYNNEI.

This clone was detected a few times. The rearrangement links TRBV6-6 to TRBJ2-7; 7 bases are a match to TRBD1. Germline CDR1 MNHNY, CDR2 SVGAGI (reference sequence). The V gene end was trimmed by 6 bases and the J gene end by 7 bases; junction bases not matched to a gene: 18. The CDR3 extends over 16 amino acids. The CDR3: CASSSQFPGQCIEQYF. Written as DNA, the CDR3 is TGTGCCAGCAGCTCCCAGTTCCCGGGACAGTGTATAGAGCAGTACTTC.

The CDR3 here is CTSSHLGRRGHEKLFF. As DNA, the CDR3 is TGCACCAGCAGCCACCTAGGGAGGAGAGGTCATGAAAAACTGTTTTTT. The chain recombines TRBV1 with TRBJ1-4. TRBV1 is tagged as a pseudogene. This CDR3 comprises 16 residues.

The V gene is TRBV6-5, the J gene TRBJ1-1, with D possibly being TRBD1 (5 bases). Germline V CDR1 and CDR2: MNHEY, SVGAGI. The CDR3 covers 16 residues. V lost 0 bases, J lost 0 bases, and 11 bases lay in between. In DNA form, the CDR3 reads TGTGCCAGCAGTTACTCGAAGGGGCTCTTGAACACTGAAGCTTTCTTT. This gives the protein CASSYSKGLLNTEAFF.

To note about this clone: Other DNA sequences in the same sample also yield this CDR3. The J gene is TRBJ2-3, the V gene TRBV20-1, with D perhaps matching TRBD2 (5 bases). This CDR3 has 11 amino acids. Germline V gene data show CDR1 as DFQATT and CDR2 as SNEGSKA (reference sequence). Trimming removed 1 base from V and 6 bases from J, with 5 bases in between. CDR3 loop: CSARGEDTQYF. The CDR3 nucleotides are TGCAGTGCTAGAGGGGAGGATACGCAGTATTTT.

This chain uses TRBV5-1 with TRBJ2-7; 16 bases line up with TRBD2. The CDR3 has 16 residues. The V segment lost 3 bases and the J segment 5 bases; nucleotides outside the gene matches: 5. Per germline, CDR1 SGHRS and CDR2 YFSETQ. The DNA of the CDR3 is TGCGCCAGCAGCTCCGGGACTAGCGGGGGGGCCCACGAGCAGTACTTC. Translating gives CASSSGTSGGAHEQYF. The variable domain in full, with the rest retrieved from reference TRBV5-1 and TRBJ2-7, is KAGVTQTPRYLIKTRGQQVTLSCSPISGHRSVSWYQQTPGQGLQFLFEYFSETQRNKGNFPGRFSGRQFSNSRSEMNVSTLELGDSALYLCASSSGTSGGAHEQYFGPGTRLTVT.

The V and J genes are TRBV5-1 and TRBJ1-1; 7 nucleotides agree with TRBD1. The ends lost 0 bases at V and 1 base at J; junction bases unmatched: 12. In germline, CDR1 is SGHRS, CDR2 YFSETQ. This CDR3 has 18 amino acids. The CDR3 loop reads CASSLDSDRVNGNTEAFF. The CDR3 nucleotides read TGCGCCAGCAGCTTGGATAGCGACAGGGTGAATGGGAACACTGAAGCTTTCTTT. Filled out from reference TRBV5-1 and TRBJ1-1, the complete variable domain reads KAGVTQTPRYLIKTRGQQVTLSCSPISGHRSVSWYQQTPGQGLQFLFEYFSETQRNKGNFPGRFSGRQFSNSRSEMNVSTLELGDSALYLCASSLDSDRVNGNTEAFFGQGTRLTVV.